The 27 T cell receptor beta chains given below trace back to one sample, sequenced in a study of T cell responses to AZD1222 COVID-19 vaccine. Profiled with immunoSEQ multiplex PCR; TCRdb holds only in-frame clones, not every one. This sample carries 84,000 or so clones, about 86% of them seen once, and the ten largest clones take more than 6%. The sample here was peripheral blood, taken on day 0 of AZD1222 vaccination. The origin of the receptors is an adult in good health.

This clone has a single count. Written as DNA, the CDR3 is TGTGCCAGCAGGCGAACCGGGGAGCTGTTTTTT. Translated, it gives CASRRTGELFF. The chain carries TRBV28 and TRBJ2-2; no clear D gene. The CDR3 has 11 amino acids. Trimming removed 6 bases at V and 5 bases at J, with 4 bases between. Germline V CDR1 and CDR2: MDHEN, SYDVKM.

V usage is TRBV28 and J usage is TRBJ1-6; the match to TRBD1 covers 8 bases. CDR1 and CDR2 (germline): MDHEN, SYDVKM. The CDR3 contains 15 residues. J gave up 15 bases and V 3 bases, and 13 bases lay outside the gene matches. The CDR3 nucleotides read TGTGCCAGCAGTTTCCCGCGACAGGGGATTTTGGACCTCCACTTT. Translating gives CASSFPRQGILDLHF.

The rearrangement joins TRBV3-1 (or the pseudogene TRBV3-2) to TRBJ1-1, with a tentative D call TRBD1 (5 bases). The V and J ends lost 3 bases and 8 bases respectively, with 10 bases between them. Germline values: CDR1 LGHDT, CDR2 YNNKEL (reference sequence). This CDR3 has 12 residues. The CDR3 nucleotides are TGTGCCAGCAGCCAGGGAGAGGGGGAAGCTTTCTTT. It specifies CASSQGEGEAFF.

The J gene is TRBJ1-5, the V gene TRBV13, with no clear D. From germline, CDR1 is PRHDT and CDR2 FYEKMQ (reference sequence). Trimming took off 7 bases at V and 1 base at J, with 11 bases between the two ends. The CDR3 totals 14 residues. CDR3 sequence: CASTSSRSNQPQHF. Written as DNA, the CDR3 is TGTGCCAGCACCTCGTCCCGGAGCAATCAGCCCCAGCATTTT.

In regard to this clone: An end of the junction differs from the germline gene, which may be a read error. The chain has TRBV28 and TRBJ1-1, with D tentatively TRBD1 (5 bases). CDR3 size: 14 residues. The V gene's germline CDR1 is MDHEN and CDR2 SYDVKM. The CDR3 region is CASTLSTVNTEAFF. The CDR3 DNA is TGTGCCAGCACTTTATCGACAGTGAACACTGAAGCTTTCTTT.

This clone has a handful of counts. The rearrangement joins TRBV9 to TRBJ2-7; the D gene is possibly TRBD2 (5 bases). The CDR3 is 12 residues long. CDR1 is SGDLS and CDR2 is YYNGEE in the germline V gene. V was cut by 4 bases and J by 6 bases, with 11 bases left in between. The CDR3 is CASSYPGSEQYF. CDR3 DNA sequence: TGTGCCAGCAGCTACCCGGGGTCCGAGCAGTACTTC.

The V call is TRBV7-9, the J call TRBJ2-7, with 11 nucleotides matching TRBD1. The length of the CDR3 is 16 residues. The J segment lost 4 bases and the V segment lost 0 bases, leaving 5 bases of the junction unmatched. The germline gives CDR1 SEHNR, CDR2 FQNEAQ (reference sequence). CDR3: CASSLAWTGGKYEQYF. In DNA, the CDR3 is TGTGCCAGCAGCTTAGCGTGGACAGGGGGCAAGTACGAGCAGTACTTC.

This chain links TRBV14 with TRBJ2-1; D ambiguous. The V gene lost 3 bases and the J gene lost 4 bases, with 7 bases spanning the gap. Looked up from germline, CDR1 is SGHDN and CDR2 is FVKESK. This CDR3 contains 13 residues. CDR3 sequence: CASSQAGYNEQFF. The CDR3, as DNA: TGTGCCAGCAGCCAGGCCGGATACAATGAGCAGTTCTTC.

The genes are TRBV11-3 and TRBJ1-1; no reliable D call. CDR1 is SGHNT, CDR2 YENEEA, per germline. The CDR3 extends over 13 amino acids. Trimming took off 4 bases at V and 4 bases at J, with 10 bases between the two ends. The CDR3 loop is CASSSSMATEAFF. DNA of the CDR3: TGTGCCAGCAGCTCCTCTATGGCCACTGAAGCTTTCTTT.

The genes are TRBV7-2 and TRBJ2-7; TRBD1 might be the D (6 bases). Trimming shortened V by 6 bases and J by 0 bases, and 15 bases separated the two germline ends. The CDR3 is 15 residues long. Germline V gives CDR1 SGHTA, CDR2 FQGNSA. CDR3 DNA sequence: TGTGCCAGCAGGGGAAGAGGGACATTCTCCTACGAGCAGTACTTC. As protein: CASRGRGTFSYEQYF. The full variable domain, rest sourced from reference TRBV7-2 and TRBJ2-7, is GAGVSQSPSNKVTEKGKDVELRCDPISGHTALYWYRQSLGQGLEFLIYFQGNSAPDKSGLPSDRFSAERTGGSVSTLTIQRTQQEDSAVYLCASRGRGTFSYEQYFGPGTRLTVT.

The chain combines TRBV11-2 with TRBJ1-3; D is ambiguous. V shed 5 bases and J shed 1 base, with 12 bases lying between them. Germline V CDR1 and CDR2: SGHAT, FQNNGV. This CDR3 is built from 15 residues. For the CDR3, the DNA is TGTGCCAGCAGCCCCCCCCTTCCTTCTGGAAACACCATATATTTT. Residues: CASSPPLPSGNTIYF. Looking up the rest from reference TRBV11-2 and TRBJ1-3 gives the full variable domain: EAGVAQSPRYKIIEKRQSVAFWCNPISGHATLYWYQQILGQGPKLLIQFQNNGVVDDSQLPKDRFSAERLKGVDSTLKIQPAKLEDSAVYLCASSPPLPSGNTIYFGEGSWLTVV.

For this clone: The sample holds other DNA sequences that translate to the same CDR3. Written as DNA, the CDR3 is TGTGCCAGCAGTTTGGACAGTTACTATGGCTACACCTTC. Amino acid sequence: CASSLDSYYGYTF. This rearrangement joins TRBV28 to TRBJ1-2, with D possibly being TRBD1 (6 bases). This CDR3 region has 13 residues. Germline values: CDR1 MDHEN, CDR2 SYDVKM. The V and J ends lost 3 bases and 3 bases respectively, with 8 bases between them.

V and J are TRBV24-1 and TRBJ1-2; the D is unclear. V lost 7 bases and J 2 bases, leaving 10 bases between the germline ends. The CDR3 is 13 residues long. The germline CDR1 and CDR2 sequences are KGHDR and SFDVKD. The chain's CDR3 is CATRSSVNYGYTF. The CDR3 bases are TGTGCCACCAGATCATCAGTGAACTATGGCTACACCTTC.

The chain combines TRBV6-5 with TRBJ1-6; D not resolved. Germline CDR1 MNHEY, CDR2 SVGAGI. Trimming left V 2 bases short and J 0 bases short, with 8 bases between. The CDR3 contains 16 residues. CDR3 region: CASSYDQSSYNSPLHF. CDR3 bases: TGTGCCAGCAGTTACGATCAGAGCTCCTATAATTCACCCCTCCACTTT.

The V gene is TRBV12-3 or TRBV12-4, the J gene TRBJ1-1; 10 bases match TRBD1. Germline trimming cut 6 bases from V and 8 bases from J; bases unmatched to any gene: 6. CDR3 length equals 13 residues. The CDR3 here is CASRGTGAIEAFF. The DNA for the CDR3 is TGTGCCAGCAGAGGGACAGGGGCTATCGAAGCTTTCTTT.

DNA for the CDR3: TGTGCCAGCAGCCAGGGGCGTTACTCTGGAAACACCATATATTTT. It encodes CASSQGRYSGNTIYF. The J gene is TRBJ1-3, the V gene TRBV3-1 (or the pseudogene TRBV3-2); D possibly corresponds to TRBD1 (5 bases). Germline CDR1 is LGHDT and CDR2 is YNNKEL (reference sequence). V dropped 3 bases and J dropped 0 bases, with 9 bases sitting between them. This CDR3 is built from 15 residues.

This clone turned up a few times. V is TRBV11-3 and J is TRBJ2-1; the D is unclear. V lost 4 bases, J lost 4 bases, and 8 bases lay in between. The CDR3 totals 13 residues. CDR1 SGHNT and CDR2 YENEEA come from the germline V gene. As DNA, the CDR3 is TGTGCCAGCAGCTCCCCCCGTTACAATGAGCAGTTCTTC. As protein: CASSSPRYNEQFF. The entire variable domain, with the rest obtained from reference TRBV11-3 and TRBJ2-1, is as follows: EAGVVQSPRYKIIEKKQPVAFWCNPISGHNTLYWYLQNLGQGPELLIRYENEEAVDDSQLPKDRFSAERLKGVDSTLKIQPAELGDSAVYLCASSSPRYNEQFFGPGTRLTVL.

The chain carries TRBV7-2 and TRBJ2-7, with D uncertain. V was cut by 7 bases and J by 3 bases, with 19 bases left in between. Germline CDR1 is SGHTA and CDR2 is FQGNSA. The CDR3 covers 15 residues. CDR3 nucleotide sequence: TGTGCCAGCAATAGTCTAACCGAGTTTCTCTACGAGCAGTACTTC. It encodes CASNSLTEFLYEQYF.

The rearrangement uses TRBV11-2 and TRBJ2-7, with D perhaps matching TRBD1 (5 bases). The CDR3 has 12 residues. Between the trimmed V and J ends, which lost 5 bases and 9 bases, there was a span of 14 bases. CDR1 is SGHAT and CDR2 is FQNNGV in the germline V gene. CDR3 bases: TGTGCCAGCAGCCCGTCAGGGCTGGGGCAGTACTTC. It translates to CASSPSGLGQYF. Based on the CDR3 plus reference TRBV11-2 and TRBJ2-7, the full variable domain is EAGVAQSPRYKIIEKRQSVAFWCNPISGHATLYWYQQILGQGPKLLIQFQNNGVVDDSQLPKDRFSAERLKGVDSTLKIQPAKLEDSAVYLCASSPSGLGQYFGPGTRLTVT.

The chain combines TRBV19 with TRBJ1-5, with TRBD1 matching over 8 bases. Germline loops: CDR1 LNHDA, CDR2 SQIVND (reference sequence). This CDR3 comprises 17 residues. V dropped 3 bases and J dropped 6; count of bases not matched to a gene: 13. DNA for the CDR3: TGTGCCAGTAGTATTCTTTTTTCACAGGGGGATGGTCAGCCCCAGCATTTT. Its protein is CASSILFSQGDGQPQHF.

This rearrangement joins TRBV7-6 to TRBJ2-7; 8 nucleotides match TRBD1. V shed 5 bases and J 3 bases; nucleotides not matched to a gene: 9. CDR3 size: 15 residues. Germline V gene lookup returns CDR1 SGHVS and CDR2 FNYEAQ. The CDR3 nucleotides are TGTGCCAGCAGCGTAGACAGGGGTACACGCTACGAGCAGTACTTC. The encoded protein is CASSVDRGTRYEQYF.

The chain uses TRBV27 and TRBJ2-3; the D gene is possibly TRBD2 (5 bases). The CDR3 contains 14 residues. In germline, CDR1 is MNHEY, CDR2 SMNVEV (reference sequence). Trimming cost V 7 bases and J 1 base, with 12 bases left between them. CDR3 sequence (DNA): TGTGCCAGCAAGGAGGTCCGGGGCACAGATACGCAGTATTTT. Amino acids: CASKEVRGTDTQYF.

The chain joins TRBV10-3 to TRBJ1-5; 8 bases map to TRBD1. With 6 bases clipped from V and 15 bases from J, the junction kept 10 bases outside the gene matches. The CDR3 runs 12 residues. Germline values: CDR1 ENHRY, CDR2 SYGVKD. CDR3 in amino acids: CAISSGQGGRHF. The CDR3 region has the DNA TGTGCCATCAGCTCAGGACAGGGTGGTCGGCATTTT.

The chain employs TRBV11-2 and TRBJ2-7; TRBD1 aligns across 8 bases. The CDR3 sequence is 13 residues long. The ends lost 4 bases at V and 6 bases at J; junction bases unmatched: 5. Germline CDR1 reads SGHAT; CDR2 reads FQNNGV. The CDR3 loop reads CASSSDRGGEQYF. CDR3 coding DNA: TGTGCCAGCAGCTCTGACAGGGGAGGCGAGCAGTACTTC.

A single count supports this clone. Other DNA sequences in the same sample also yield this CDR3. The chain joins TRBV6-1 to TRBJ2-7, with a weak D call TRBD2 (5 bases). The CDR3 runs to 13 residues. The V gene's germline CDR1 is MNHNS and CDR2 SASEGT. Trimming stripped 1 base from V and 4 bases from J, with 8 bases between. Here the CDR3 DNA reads TGTGCCAGCAGTGAAGTCCGGGGATACGAGCAGTACTTC. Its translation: CASSEVRGYEQYF.

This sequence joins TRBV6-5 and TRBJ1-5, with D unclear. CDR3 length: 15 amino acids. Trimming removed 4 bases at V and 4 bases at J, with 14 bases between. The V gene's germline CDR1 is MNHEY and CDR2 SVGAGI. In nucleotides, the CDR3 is TGTGCCAGCAGTTTTCTACGCAGTCGGAATCAGCCCCAGCATTTT. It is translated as CASSFLRSRNQPQHF.

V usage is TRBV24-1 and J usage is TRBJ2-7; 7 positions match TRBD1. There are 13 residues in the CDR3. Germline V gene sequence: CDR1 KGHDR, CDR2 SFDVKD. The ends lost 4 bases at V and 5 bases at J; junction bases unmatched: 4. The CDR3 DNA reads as TGTGCCACCAGTGACCGTGACAGGGACGAGCAGTACTTC. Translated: CATSDRDRDEQYF.